A selection of T cell receptor beta chains follows, all from one sample in a study of OX40 agonist ivuxolimab in advanced cancers. Profiling relied on immunoSEQ multiplex PCR, and the TCRdb table lists in-frame clones only, not all of them. This sample has 40,000 to 55,000 clones, with 86% found just once. Here the sequenced sample was CD4+ or CD8+ T cells sorted from blood, taken in a trial of the OX40 agonist ivuxolimab. All receptors derive from an adult with an advanced solid tumor such as melanoma, head and neck, liver or kidney cancer. CDR3s leave out the opening cysteine and the closing phenylalanine or tryptophan. The D gene is left open where the match is weak.

v_call,j_call,d_call,cdr3_aa
TRBV7-9,TRBJ1-2,-,ASSRTSASPYGYT
TRBV9,TRBJ2-1,-,ASSVMGEAYNEQF
TRBV9,TRBJ2-3,-,ASSVGGVTDTQY
TRBV2,TRBJ1-1,TRBD1,ASRKTGYASEAF
TRBV7-3,TRBJ2-7,-,ASSPARRDEQY
TRBV18,TRBJ1-2,-,ASSPLGGEET
TRBV28,TRBJ1-2,-,ASSFGGSYGYT
TRBV2,TRBJ1-4,-,ASRRNREGGEKLF
TRBV7-2,TRBJ1-6,-,ASSLGVNSPLH
TRBV5-4,TRBJ1-2,-,ASSWSVNRVNYGYT
TRBV2,TRBJ2-5,TRBD2,ASSPSGVETQY
TRBV7-9,TRBJ2-3,TRBD2,ASSLQPDGTSGGGQY
TRBV5-6,TRBJ2-1,-,ASSFRDEQF
TRBV18,TRBJ2-5,-,ASSPQSDRPTQY
TRBV5-1,TRBJ2-7,-,ASSLVSGQIEQY
TRBV28,TRBJ1-5,TRBD1,ASRTGQGHEPQH
TRBV19,TRBJ2-3,TRBD1,ASSINPGTGGSTDTQY
TRBV5-1,TRBJ1-1,-,ASSLEGRVVPEAF
TRBV30,TRBJ2-4,-,AWRQGGNIQY
TRBV6-1,TRBJ1-1,-,ATLLSGTNTEAF
TRBV19,TRBJ1-5,TRBD1,ASSGQGGNQPQH
TRBV6-6,TRBJ2-2,-,ASIITGGAKTGELF
TRBV28,TRBJ1-1,-,ASSRETNTEAF
TRBV5-1,TRBJ2-6,TRBD2,ASSPLGGGSGANVLT
TRBV6-5,TRBJ1-6,-,ASSPGRANSPLH
TRBV5-1,TRBJ1-1,-,ASSLGVTEAF
TRBV5-1,TRBJ2-3,-,ASSLRGPGEDTQY
TRBV6-5,TRBJ1-1,-,ASRGPGLNTEAF
TRBV4-1,TRBJ1-4,-,ASSQDSVATNEKLF
TRBV5-4,TRBJ2-7,TRBD1,ASSLVGTGDEQY
TRBV11-1,TRBJ2-1,-,ASRAIGGEQF
TRBV2,TRBJ1-1,-,ASSERGETEAF
TRBV30,TRBJ1-2,-,ACLYRARGYT
TRBV6-6,TRBJ2-5,-,ASSYSAETQY
TRBV9,TRBJ2-5,TRBD1,ASSFRTGNTETQY
TRBV10-3,TRBJ1-2,TRBD1,AISVLPGGGYT
TRBV18,TRBJ1-4,-,ASSPPEDSEKLF